These 13 T cell receptor beta chains came from one sample sequenced in a study of T cell responses to AZD1222 COVID-19 vaccine. Method: immunoSEQ multiplex PCR; TCRdb's copy keeps in-frame clones and lacks some. The table shows about 120,000 clones, with about nine tenths occurring only once. The sample in question was peripheral blood, obtained on day 0 of AZD1222 vaccination. The receptors were gathered from an adult in good health.

The chain combines TRBV30 with TRBJ2-2; D is undetermined. Germline V lookup: CDR1 GTSNPN, CDR2 SVGIG (reference sequence). There are 14 residues in the CDR3. V lost 3 bases to trimming and J lost 0 bases, with 8 bases between them. The CDR3 DNA is TGTGCCTGGAGCCCGGGTTCGAACACCGGGGAGCTGTTTTTT. Translated: CAWSPGSNTGELFF.

The CDR3 DNA follows: TGTGCCAGCAGCGGAGGACAGGGGGCAGACTATGGCTACACCTTC. This encodes CASSGGQGADYGYTF. The chain joins TRBV7-2 to TRBJ1-2; 11 bases are a match to TRBD1. This CDR3 contains 15 residues. V lost 5 bases and J lost 3; bases outside the gene matches: 5. Germline CDR1 reads SGHTA; CDR2 reads FQGNSA.

The rearrangement joins TRBV2 to TRBJ2-7; tentatively, D is TRBD2 (6 bases). The CDR3 loop spans 14 amino acids. V lost 4 bases, J lost 7 bases, and 17 bases lay in between. CDR1 is SNHLY and CDR2 is FYNNEI in the germline V gene. The DNA for the CDR3 is TGTGCCAGCAGTGGCATTAGGGGCGCGGGAGAGCAGTACTTC. It translates to CASSGIRGAGEQYF. The variable domain in full, completed from reference TRBV2 and TRBJ2-7, reads EPEVTQTPSHQVTQMGQEVILRCVPISNHLYFYWYRQILGQKVEFLVSFYNNEISEKSEIFDDQFSVERPDGSNFTLKIRSTKLEDSAMYFCASSGIRGAGEQYFGPGTRLTVT.

This clone was seen only once. The chain links TRBV5-1 to TRBJ1-6, with 9 positions matching TRBD1. There are 17 residues in the CDR3. Germline assignment: CDR1 SGHRS and CDR2 YFSETQ. With V trimmed by 4 bases and J by 7 bases, 12 bases remained unmatched. The CDR3 bases are TGCGCCAGCAGCCGGGACAGGGAGGTGTATAAGAATTCACCCCTCCACTTT. It translates to CASSRDREVYKNSPLHF.

V usage is TRBV28 and J usage is TRBJ2-2; D gene ambiguous. This CDR3 comprises 12 residues. Germline loops: CDR1 MDHEN, CDR2 SYDVKM. V dropped 3 bases and J dropped 5 bases, with 4 bases sitting between them. CDR3 DNA: TGTGCCAGCAGTTTGGGAACCGGGGAGCTGTTTTTT. It specifies CASSLGTGELFF.

V usage is TRBV7-8 and J usage is TRBJ1-6; 10 bases are shared with TRBD1. J lost 9 bases, V lost 2 bases, and 7 bases had no gene match. The CDR3 covers 16 residues. Germline CDR1 and CDR2: SGHVS and FQNEAQ. The CDR3 DNA follows: TGTGCCAGCAGCTTATTCGGGACAGGGGAGGCTTCACCCCTCCACTTT. Its translation is CASSLFGTGEASPLHF.

This chain uses TRBV7-9 with TRBJ2-4; no firm D call. Trimming took 1 base from V and 9 from J, leaving 7 bases between them. The CDR3 is 12 residues long. Germline CDR1 and CDR2: SEHNR and FQNEAQ (reference sequence). The CDR3: CASSLDSGIQYF. Here the CDR3 DNA reads TGTGCCAGCAGCTTAGACAGTGGCATTCAGTACTTC.

The rearrangement links TRBV3-1 (or the pseudogene TRBV3-2) to TRBJ1-1; D unresolved. The CDR3 runs to 15 residues. CDR1 and CDR2 from the germline V gene are LGHDT and YNNKEL (reference sequence). Between the trimmed V and J ends, which lost 1 base and 4 bases, there was a span of 13 bases. Here the CDR3 DNA reads TGTGCCAGCAGCCAAGGGCGGGGTGTCGGCACTGAAGCTTTCTTT. This encodes CASSQGRGVGTEAFF.

J is TRBJ2-7 and V is TRBV10-3, with TRBD2 as a possible D gene (6 bases). Per germline, CDR1 ENHRY and CDR2 SYGVKD. This CDR3 has 15 residues. V was trimmed by 0 bases and J by 0 bases, leaving 9 bases between them. CDR3 DNA: TGTGCCATCAGTGAGTCGGGGACTCGCTCCTACGAGCAGTACTTC. Translated, it gives CAISESGTRSYEQYF.

The genes are TRBV30 and TRBJ1-3; no firm D call. Trimming shortened V by 0 bases and J by 2 bases, and 5 bases separated the two germline ends. CDR1 and CDR2 from the germline V gene are GTSNPN and SVGIG (reference sequence). The CDR3 consists of 13 residues. The CDR3 nucleotides read TGTGCCTGGAGTGTAACGGCTGGAAACACCATATATTTT. Translated, it gives CAWSVTAGNTIYF.

V gene TRBV5-4 combines with J gene TRBJ1-4; D remains ambiguous. Germline CDR1 is SGHNT and CDR2 is YYREEE (reference sequence). Trimming removed 5 bases from V and 5 bases from J, with 10 bases in between. This CDR3 spans 13 amino acids. Here the CDR3 reads CASRDMGNEKLFF. The CDR3 nucleotides read TGTGCCAGCAGGGATATGGGGAATGAAAAACTGTTTTTT.

This CDR3 reads CASSIGGGRQPQHF. The CDR3 nucleotides read TGTGCCAGTAGTATAGGGGGGGGTAGGCAGCCCCAGCATTTT. The chain employs TRBV19 and TRBJ1-5; possibly TRBD1 for D (5 bases). Trimming stripped 1 base from V and 7 bases from J, with 11 bases between. There are 14 residues in the CDR3. Germline CDR1 reads LNHDA; CDR2 reads SQIVND (reference sequence).

This sequence joins TRBV12-3 or TRBV12-4 and TRBJ2-1, with D perhaps given as TRBD1 or TRBD2 (6 bases each). V shed 4 bases and J shed 7 bases, with 8 bases lying between them. The CDR3 spans 12 residues. CDR3 in DNA: TGTGCCAGCAGTTGGAGGGGGAATGAGCAGTTCTTC. Translated, it gives CASSWRGNEQFF.